This TCR beta chain derives from a study of T cell changes during pregnancy in multiple sclerosis. Sequenced by immunoSEQ multiplex PCR; TCRdb stores in-frame clones only, minus some. The repertoire consists of approximately 100,000 clones, with 85% to 95% occurring once and the leading ten covering around 1.2%. V was pared by 4 bases and J by 4 bases, with 16 bases between. Looked up from germline, CDR1 is SNHLY and CDR2 is FYNNEI. The CDR3 runs to 15 residues. The receptor comes from a female donor with multiple sclerosis, enrolled in a pregnancy study. The input for sequencing was peripheral blood, taken in the second trimester of pregnancy. The chain employs TRBV2 and TRBJ2-5, with D possibly being TRBD2 (7 bases). In DNA form, the CDR3 reads TGTGCCAGCAGTGGGGTGGGGGGGCGAGTAGAGACCCAGTACTTC. It encodes CASSGVGGRVETQYF. Looking up the rest from reference TRBV2 and TRBJ2-5 gives the full variable domain: EPEVTQTPSHQVTQMGQEVILRCVPISNHLYFYWYRQILGQKVEFLVSFYNNEISEKSEIFDDQFSVERPDGSNFTLKIRSTKLEDSAMYFCASSGVGGRVETQYFGPGTRLLVL.